This TCR beta chain was sequenced for a study of T cells in Graves' hyperthyroidism and ophthalmopathy. This clonotype came up many times. Germline V lookup: CDR1 SEHNR, CDR2 FQNEAQ (reference sequence). V dropped 2 bases and J dropped 4 bases, with 14 bases sitting between them. CDR3 length equals 15 residues. The CDR3 regions of TCR beta were amplified from RNA transcripts. The HTBI primer set drove a first-round RT-PCR of the TCR CDR3. TCRdb processed the multiplex PCR reads anew with MiXCR; each CDR3 protein has one entry. The sample shows more than 300,000 distinct CDR3 sequences, about a fifth of them seen only once.

Source material: blood. The V and J genes are TRBV7-9 and TRBJ2-5, with D possibly being TRBD2 (6 bases). The sequence came from a man aged 18 to 29 with Graves' ophthalmopathy. CDR3 coding DNA: TGTGCCAGCAGCTTATCGTACGGGGAGGCAGAGACCCAGTACTTC. This codes for CASSLSYGEAETQYF.